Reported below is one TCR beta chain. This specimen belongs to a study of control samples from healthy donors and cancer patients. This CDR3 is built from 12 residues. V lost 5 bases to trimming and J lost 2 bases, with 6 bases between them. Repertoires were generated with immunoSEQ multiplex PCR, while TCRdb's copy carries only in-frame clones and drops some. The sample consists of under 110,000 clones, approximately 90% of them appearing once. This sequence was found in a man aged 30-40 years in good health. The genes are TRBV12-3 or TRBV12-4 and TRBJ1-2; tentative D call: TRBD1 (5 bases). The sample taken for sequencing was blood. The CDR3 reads CASSAGNYGYTF. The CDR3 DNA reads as TGTGCCAGCAGTGCAGGGAACTATGGCTACACCTTC.